This TCR beta chain was obtained from a study of blood T cell repertoires in COVID-19. Original processing methods: Nucleated cell counts were estimated from reference gene primer amplification. Here immunoSEQ multiplex PCR was the method, and the copy in TCRdb shows in-frame clones only, minus some. From that table come the V and J calls and clone size; the DNA was used to work out D and trimming. The sample has fewer than 200,000 clones, around 89% seen once. V dropped 4 bases and J dropped 10; count of bases not matched to a gene: 12. The germline V gene encodes CDR1 MGHRA and CDR2 YSYEKL. There are 14 residues in the CDR3.

The TCR sequence derives from a man aged 35-49 years with active or convalescent COVID-19. Sequencing was carried out using peripheral blood. The genes are TRBV4-1 and TRBJ1-1; TRBD1 matches 7 bases. The CDR3 region has the DNA TGCGCCAGCAGCCTCAAACAGGGGACACTGAGAGCTTTCTTT. Its translation is CASSLKQGTLRAFF.